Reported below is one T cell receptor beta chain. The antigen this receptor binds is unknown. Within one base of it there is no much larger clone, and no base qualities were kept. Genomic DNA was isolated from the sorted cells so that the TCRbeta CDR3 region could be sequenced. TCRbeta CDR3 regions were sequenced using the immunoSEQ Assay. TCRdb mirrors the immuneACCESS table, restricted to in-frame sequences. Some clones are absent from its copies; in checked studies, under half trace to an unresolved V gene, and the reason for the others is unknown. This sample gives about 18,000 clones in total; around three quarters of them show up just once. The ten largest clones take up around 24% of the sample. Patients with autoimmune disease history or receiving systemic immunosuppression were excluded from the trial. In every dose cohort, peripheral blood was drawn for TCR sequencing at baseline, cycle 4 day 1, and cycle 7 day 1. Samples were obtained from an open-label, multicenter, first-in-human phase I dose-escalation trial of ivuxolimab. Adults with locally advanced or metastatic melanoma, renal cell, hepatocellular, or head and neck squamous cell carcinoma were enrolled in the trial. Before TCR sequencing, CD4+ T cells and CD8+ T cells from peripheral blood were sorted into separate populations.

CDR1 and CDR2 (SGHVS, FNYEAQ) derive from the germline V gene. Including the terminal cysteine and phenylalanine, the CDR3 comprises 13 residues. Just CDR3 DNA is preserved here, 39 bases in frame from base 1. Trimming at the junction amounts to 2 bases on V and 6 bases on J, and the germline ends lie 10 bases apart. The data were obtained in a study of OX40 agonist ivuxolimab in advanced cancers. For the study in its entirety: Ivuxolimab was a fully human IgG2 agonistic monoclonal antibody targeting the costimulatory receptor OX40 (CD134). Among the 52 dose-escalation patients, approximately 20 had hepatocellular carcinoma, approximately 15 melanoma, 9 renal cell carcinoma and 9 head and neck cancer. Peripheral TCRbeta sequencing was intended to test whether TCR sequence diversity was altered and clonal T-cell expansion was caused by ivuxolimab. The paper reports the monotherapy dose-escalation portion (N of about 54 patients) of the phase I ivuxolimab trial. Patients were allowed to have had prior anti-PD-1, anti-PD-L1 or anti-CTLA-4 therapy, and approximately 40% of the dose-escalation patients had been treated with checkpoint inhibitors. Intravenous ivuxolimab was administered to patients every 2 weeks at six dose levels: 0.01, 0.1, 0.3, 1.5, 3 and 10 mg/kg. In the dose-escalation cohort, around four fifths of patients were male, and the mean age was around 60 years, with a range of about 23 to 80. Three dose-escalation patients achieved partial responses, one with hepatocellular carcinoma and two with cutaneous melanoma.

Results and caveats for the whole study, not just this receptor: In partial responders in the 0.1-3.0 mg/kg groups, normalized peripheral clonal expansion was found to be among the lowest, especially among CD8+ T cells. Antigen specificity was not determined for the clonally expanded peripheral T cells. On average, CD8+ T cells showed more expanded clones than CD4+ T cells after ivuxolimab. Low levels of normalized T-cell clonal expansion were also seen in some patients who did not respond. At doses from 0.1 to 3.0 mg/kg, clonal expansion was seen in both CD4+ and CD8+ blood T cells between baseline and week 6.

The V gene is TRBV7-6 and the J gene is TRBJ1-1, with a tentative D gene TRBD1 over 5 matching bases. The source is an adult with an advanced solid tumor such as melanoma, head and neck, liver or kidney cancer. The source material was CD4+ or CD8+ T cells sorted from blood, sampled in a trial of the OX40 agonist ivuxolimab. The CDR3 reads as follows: CASSLRGGAEAFF. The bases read TGTGCCAGCAGCTTAAGGGGAGGGGCTGAAGCTTTCTTT.